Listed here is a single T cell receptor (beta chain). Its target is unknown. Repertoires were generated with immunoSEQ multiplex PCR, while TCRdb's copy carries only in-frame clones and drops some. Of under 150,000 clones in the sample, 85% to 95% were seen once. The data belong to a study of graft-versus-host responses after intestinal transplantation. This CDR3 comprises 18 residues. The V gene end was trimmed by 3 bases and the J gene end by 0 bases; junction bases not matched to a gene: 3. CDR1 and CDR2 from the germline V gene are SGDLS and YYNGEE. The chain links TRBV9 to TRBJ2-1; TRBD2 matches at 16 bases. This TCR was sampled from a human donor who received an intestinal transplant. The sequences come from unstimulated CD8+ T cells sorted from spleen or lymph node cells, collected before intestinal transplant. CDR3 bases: TGTGCCAGCAGCGCGGGACTAGCGGGAGGGAGCTCCTACAATGAGCAGTTCTTC. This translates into CASSAGLAGGSSYNEQFF.